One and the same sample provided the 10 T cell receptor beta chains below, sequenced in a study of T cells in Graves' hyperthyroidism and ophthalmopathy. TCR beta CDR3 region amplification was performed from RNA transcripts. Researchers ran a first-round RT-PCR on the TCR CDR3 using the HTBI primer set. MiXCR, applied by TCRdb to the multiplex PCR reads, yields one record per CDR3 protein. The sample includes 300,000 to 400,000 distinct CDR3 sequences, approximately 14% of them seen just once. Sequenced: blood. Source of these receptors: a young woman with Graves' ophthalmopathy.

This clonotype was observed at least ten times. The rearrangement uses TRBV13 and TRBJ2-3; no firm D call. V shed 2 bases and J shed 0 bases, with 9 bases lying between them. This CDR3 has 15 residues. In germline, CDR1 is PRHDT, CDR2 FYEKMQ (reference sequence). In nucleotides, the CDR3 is TGTGCCAGCAGCTTACGGTTAGTGAGCACAGATACGCAGTATTTT. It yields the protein CASSLRLVSTDTQYF.

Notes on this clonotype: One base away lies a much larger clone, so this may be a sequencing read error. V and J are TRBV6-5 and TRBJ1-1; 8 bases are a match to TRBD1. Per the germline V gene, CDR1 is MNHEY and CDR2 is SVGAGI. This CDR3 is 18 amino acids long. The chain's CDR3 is CASSYQPGQELSYTGAFF. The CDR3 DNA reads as TGTGCCAGCAGTTATCAACCGGGACAGGAATTATCGTACACTGGAGCTTTCTTT.

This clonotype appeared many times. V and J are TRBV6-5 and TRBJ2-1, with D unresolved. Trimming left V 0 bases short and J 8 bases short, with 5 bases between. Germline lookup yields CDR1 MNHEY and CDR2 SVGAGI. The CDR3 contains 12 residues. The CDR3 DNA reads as TGTGCCAGCAGTTACTCTCAACATGAGCAGTTCTTC. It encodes CASSYSQHEQFF.

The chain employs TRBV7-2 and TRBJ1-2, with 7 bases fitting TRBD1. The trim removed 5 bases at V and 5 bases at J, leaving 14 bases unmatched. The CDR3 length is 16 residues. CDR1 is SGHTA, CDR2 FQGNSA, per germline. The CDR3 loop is CASSPIRDSRLYGYTF. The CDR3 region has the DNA TGTGCCAGCAGCCCGATCCGGGACAGCAGACTTTATGGCTACACCTTC.

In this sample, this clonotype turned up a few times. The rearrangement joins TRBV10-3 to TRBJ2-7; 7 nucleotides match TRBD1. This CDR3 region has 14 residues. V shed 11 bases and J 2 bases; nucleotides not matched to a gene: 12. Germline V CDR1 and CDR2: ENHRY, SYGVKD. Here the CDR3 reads CASGARTGAYEQYF. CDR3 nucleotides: TGTGCCTCCGGGGCCCGGACAGGAGCCTACGAGCAGTACTTC.

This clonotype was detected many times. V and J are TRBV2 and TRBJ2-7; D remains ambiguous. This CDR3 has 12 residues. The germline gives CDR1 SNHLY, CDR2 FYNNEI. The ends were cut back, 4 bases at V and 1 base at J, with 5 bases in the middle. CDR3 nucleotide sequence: TGTGCCAGCAGTGGACCTTCCTACGAGCAGTACTTC. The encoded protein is CASSGPSYEQYF.

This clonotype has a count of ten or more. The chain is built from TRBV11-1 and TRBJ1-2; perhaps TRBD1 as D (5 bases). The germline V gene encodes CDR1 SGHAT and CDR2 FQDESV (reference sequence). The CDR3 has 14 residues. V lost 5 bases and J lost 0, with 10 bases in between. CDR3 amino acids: CASSRTTANYGYTF. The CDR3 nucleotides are TGTGCCAGCAGCCGGACAACCGCTAACTATGGCTACACCTTC.

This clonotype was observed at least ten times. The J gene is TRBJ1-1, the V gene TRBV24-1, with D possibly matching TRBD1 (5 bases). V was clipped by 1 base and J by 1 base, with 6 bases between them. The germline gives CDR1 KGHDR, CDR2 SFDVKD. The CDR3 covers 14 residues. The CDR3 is CATSDLDRNTEAFF. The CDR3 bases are TGTGCCACCAGTGATTTAGACAGGAACACTGAAGCTTTCTTT.

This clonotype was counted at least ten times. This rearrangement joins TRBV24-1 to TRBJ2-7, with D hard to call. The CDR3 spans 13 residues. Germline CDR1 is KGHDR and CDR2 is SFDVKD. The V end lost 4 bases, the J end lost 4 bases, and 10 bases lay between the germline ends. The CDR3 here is CATSDHKGYEQYF. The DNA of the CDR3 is TGTGCCACCAGTGACCACAAAGGGTACGAGCAGTACTTC.

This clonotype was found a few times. CDR3 amino acids: CASSYGRRWADEQYF. CDR3 coding DNA: TGTGCCAGCAGTTACGGGCGACGGTGGGCGGATGAGCAGTACTTC. This rearrangement joins TRBV6-6 to TRBJ2-7; the D is unclear. Germline CDR1 reads MNHNY; CDR2 reads SVGAGI (reference sequence). Between the trimmed V and J ends, which lost 2 bases and 7 bases, there was a span of 18 bases. This CDR3 contains 15 residues.